The 21 T cell receptor beta chains presented below share a single source sample, sequenced in a study of beta chain features in type 1 diabetes. Study results and caveats: A moderate, significant TCRB CDR3 shortening appeared in type 1 diabetes across four CD4+ subsets.

Sequencing targeted expressed TCRB transcripts, as all isolated RNA had been reverse transcribed. Profiled with immunoSEQ multiplex PCR; TCRdb holds only in-frame clones, not every one. The sample contains 500,000 to 800,000 clones, approximately 13% of which appear only once. The antigens for these receptors are not known. The material sequenced was naive CD4+ T cells from blood. The receptors here all came from a man aged 30 to 45 with type 1 diabetes.

This clone has only a few counts. This chain links TRBV7-9 with TRBJ1-4; D may be TRBD1 (6 bases). Trimming cost V 5 bases and J 7 bases, with 17 bases left between them. Germline V lookup: CDR1 SEHNR, CDR2 FQNEAQ (reference sequence). This CDR3 spans 15 amino acids. CDR3 sequence reads: CASSPNRAEGEKLFF. Here the CDR3 DNA reads TGTGCCAGCAGCCCCAACAGGGCGGAGGGTGAAAAACTGTTTTTT.

This clone was seen only a few times. The V and J genes are TRBV28 and TRBJ2-1; tentative D call: TRBD1 (6 bases). V was clipped by 2 bases and J by 2 bases, with 10 bases between them. From germline, CDR1 is MDHEN and CDR2 SYDVKM. The CDR3 is made up of 15 amino acids. CDR3 sequence reads: CASSLVQGTYNEQFF. DNA of the CDR3: TGTGCCAGCAGTTTAGTACAGGGCACCTACAATGAGCAGTTCTTC.

In its sample, this clone was seen a few times. The J gene is TRBJ2-3, the V gene TRBV29-1; 7 nucleotides agree with TRBD1. J lost 4 bases, V lost 4 bases, and 8 bases had no gene match. Germline loops: CDR1 SQVTM, CDR2 ANQGSEA. The CDR3 extends over 14 amino acids. The CDR3 region has the DNA TGCAGCGTTGCCCGACAGGGAATGGCAGATACGCAGTATTTT. It translates to CSVARQGMADTQYF.

In its sample, this clone was seen a few times. V is TRBV10-3 and J is TRBJ2-5, with D perhaps TRBD2 (6 bases). The ends were cut back, 7 bases at V and 1 base at J, with 10 bases in the middle. CDR3 size: 13 residues. Germline CDR1 reads ENHRY; CDR2 reads SYGVKD. CDR3 loop: CAITGGAQETQYF. In DNA form, the CDR3 reads TGTGCCATCACTGGCGGGGCCCAAGAGACCCAGTACTTC.

The chain couples TRBV5-1 to TRBJ1-5, with 8 bases identical to TRBD1. Germline V gene data show CDR1 as SGHRS and CDR2 as YFSETQ. The length of the CDR3 is 16 residues. The trim removed 3 bases at V and 4 bases at J, leaving 9 bases unmatched. The CDR3 DNA reads TGCGCCAGCAGCTGGACAGGGCAAAAGCGAAATCAGCCCCAGCATTTT. Protein: CASSWTGQKRNQPQHF.

The V gene is TRBV7-2, the J gene TRBJ2-3; D remains ambiguous. The germline gives CDR1 SGHTA, CDR2 FQGNSA. V gave up 1 base and J gave up 5 bases, with 7 bases separating them. This CDR3 contains 13 residues. CDR3 bases: TGTGCCAGCAGCTTAGGATCGATAGATACGCAGTATTTT. Its translation: CASSLGSIDTQYF.

This rearrangement joins TRBV29-1 to TRBJ1-2, with D perhaps TRBD1 (5 bases). Germline V gene data show CDR1 as SQVTM and CDR2 as ANQGSEA. V lost 5 bases and J 2 bases, leaving 12 bases between the germline ends. CDR3 length equals 13 residues. Here the CDR3 reads CSVLRGANYGYTF. The CDR3 DNA is TGCAGCGTTTTACGAGGGGCGAACTATGGCTACACCTTC.

The chain employs TRBV5-6 and TRBJ2-2; D remains unclear. Germline V gene lookup returns CDR1 SGHDT and CDR2 YYEEEE. The CDR3 loop spans 11 amino acids. V was clipped by 4 bases and J by 8 bases, with 6 bases between them. CDR3 nucleotide sequence: TGTGCCAGCAGCGTTTCGGGGGAGCTGTTTTTT. Encoded protein: CASSVSGELFF.

This clone was recorded a few times. The CDR3 region has the DNA TGTGCCTGGAGCCTCGGGAGGGGCCACAATGAGCAGTTCTTC. This translates into CAWSLGRGHNEQFF. The J gene is TRBJ2-1, the V gene TRBV30, with 8 bases identical to TRBD2. Losses at the gene ends were 3 bases for V and 5 bases for J; bases not matched to a gene: 6. CDR1 is GTSNPN and CDR2 is SVGIG in the germline V gene (reference sequence). CDR3 length equals 14 residues.

This chain links TRBV5-6 with TRBJ2-3, with D uncertain. The V end lost 4 bases, the J end lost 3 bases, and 9 bases lay between the germline ends. Germline V gives CDR1 SGHDT, CDR2 YYEEEE. The CDR3 runs 13 residues. CDR3 coding DNA: TGTGCCAGCAGCCCCGTGGGTACAGATACGCAGTATTTT. This encodes CASSPVGTDTQYF. Supplemented by reference TRBV5-6 and TRBJ2-3, the full variable domain reads DAGVTQSPTHLIKTRGQQVTLRCSPKSGHDTVSWYQQALGQGPQFIFQYYEEEERQRGNFPDRFSGHQFPNYSSELNVNALLLGDSALYLCASSPVGTDTQYFGPGTRLTVL.

The rearrangement joins TRBV10-3 to TRBJ1-1; TRBD1 matches 7 bases. Per the germline V gene, CDR1 is ENHRY and CDR2 is SYGVKD. With V trimmed by 4 bases and J by 1 base, 3 bases remained unmatched. CDR3 length equals 14 residues. This CDR3 is CAISAGTENTEAFF. DNA of the CDR3: TGTGCCATCAGTGCCGGGACAGAGAACACTGAAGCTTTCTTT.

This clone turned up a few times. V and J are TRBV25-1 and TRBJ1-1; a possible D gene is TRBD1 (6 bases). Germline CDR1 reads MGHDK; CDR2 reads SYGVNS. V was cut by 4 bases and J by 2 bases, with 14 bases left in between. The CDR3 spans 15 residues. CDR3 amino acids: CASSAQGLYNTEAFF. In DNA, the CDR3 is TGTGCCAGCAGTGCACAGGGTCTTTATAACACTGAAGCTTTCTTT.

A few counts support this clone. The chain has TRBV11-2 and TRBJ1-5, with D perhaps matching TRBD1 (5 bases). Trimming shortened V by 1 base and J by 5 bases, and 6 bases separated the two germline ends. The germline CDR1 and CDR2 sequences are SGHAT and FQNNGV. CDR3 length equals 13 residues. CDR3 DNA: TGTGCCAGCAGCTTAGGAGGGGATCAGCCCCAGCATTTT. Amino acid sequence: CASSLGGDQPQHF.

The chain carries TRBV7-9 and TRBJ2-6; D is possibly TRBD1 (6 bases). Germline CDR1 and CDR2: SEHNR and FQNEAQ (reference sequence). This CDR3 has 14 residues. Trimming removed 1 base from V and 9 bases from J, with 10 bases in between. CDR3: CASSLGYRDNVLTF. In nucleotides, the CDR3 is TGTGCCAGCAGCTTAGGATACAGGGACAACGTCCTGACTTTC.

Only a few counts were recorded for this clone. The J gene is TRBJ1-6, the V gene TRBV9; the match to TRBD1 covers 7 bases. In germline, CDR1 is SGDLS, CDR2 YYNGEE. CDR3 length equals 15 residues. The J segment lost 7 bases and the V segment lost 3 bases, leaving 7 bases of the junction unmatched. The CDR3 sequence: CASSAGGTVNSPLHF. The CDR3 DNA sequence: TGTGCCAGCAGCGCTGGGGGGACAGTGAATTCACCCCTCCACTTT.

This chain connects TRBV4-1 to TRBJ1-1; perhaps TRBD1 as D (5 bases). The CDR3 loop spans 13 amino acids. Germline loops: CDR1 MGHRA, CDR2 YSYEKL. Trimming took off 4 bases at V and 9 bases at J, with 15 bases between the two ends. CDR3 region: CASSRETEVKAFF. DNA of the CDR3: TGCGCCAGCAGCCGAGAGACAGAGGTAAAAGCTTTCTTT.

This clone has only a few counts. J is TRBJ2-1 and V is TRBV7-9; D not certain. The V gene lost 2 bases and the J gene lost 9 bases, with 8 bases spanning the gap. CDR1 and CDR2 (germline): SEHNR, FQNEAQ (reference sequence). The CDR3 has 12 residues. The DNA for the CDR3 is TGTGCCAGCAGCTTACCAAACACTGAGCAGTTCTTC. Translated: CASSLPNTEQFF.

This sequence joins TRBV5-6 and TRBJ2-3; no reliable D call. V shed 4 bases and J shed 5 bases, with 8 bases lying between them. CDR3 size: 12 residues. CDR1 and CDR2 (germline): SGHDT, YYEEEE. CDR3 bases: TGTGCCAGCAGCCTGAGACTAGATACGCAGTATTTT. Protein sequence: CASSLRLDTQYF.

The genes are TRBV5-1 and TRBJ2-5, with D possibly matching TRBD1 (5 bases). Germline values: CDR1 SGHRS, CDR2 YFSETQ. Trimming took off 0 bases at V and 5 bases at J, with 20 bases between the two ends. The CDR3 is made up of 17 amino acids. The CDR3 coding sequence is TGCGCCAGCAGCTTGGTATCGATGGCAGGGCTCGACGAGACCCAGTACTTC. As protein: CASSLVSMAGLDETQYF.

Only a few counts were recorded for this clone. The chain is built from TRBV20-1 and TRBJ2-7; maybe TRBD1 (5 bases). Looked up from germline, CDR1 is DFQATT and CDR2 is SNEGSKA (reference sequence). Trimming removed 6 bases at V and 3 bases at J, with 9 bases between. This CDR3 is built from 11 residues. CDR3 nucleotide sequence: TGCAGTGCGCAGGGTGTCTACGAGCAGTACTTC. Its translation: CSAQGVYEQYF.

The chain links TRBV11-2 to TRBJ2-1, with TRBD2 as a possible D gene (5 bases). This CDR3 contains 18 residues. V dropped 7 bases and J dropped 8 bases, with 30 bases sitting between them. Germline CDR1 SGHAT, CDR2 FQNNGV. The CDR3 loop reads CASTLGGVGLGSYHEQFF. The DNA for the CDR3 is TGTGCCAGCACCTTGGGTGGCGTGGGGTTGGGGAGTTATCATGAGCAGTTCTTC.